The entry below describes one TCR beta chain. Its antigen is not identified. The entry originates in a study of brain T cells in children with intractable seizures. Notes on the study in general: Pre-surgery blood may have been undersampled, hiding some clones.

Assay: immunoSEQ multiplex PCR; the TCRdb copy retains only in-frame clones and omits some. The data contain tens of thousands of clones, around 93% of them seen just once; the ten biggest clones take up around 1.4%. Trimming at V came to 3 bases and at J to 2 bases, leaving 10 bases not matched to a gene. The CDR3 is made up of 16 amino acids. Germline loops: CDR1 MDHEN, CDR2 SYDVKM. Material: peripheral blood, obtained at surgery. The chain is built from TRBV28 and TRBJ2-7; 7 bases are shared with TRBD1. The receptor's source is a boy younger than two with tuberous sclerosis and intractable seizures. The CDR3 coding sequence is TGTGCCAGCAGTTTCGTTTTCGGACAGGCGACCTACGAGCAGTACTTC. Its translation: CASSFVFGQATYEQYF. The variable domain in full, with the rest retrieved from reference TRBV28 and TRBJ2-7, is DVKVTQSSRYLVKRTGEKVFLECVQDMDHENMFWYRQDPGLGLRLIYFSYDVKMKEKGDIPEGYSVSREKKERFSLILESASTNQTSMYLCASSFVFGQATYEQYFGPGTRLTVT.